This T cell receptor beta chain was obtained from a study of Tregs in tolerant kidney transplant recipients. Thawed PBMCs were FACS-sorted into unstimulated CD4+CD25+CD127- regulatory T cells, CD4+CD25- non-regulatory cells, CD4 and CD8 cells. Sequencing was performed with immunoSEQ multiplex PCR; in TCRdb, only in-frame clones are kept and a portion is missing. Seen here are 55,000 to 70,000 clones, 70% to 90% observed once, and the top ten hold around 2.3%. V shed 0 bases, J shed 2 bases, and the junction held 4 bases outside the gene matches. This CDR3 has 16 residues. Germline V gene sequence: CDR1 SGDLS, CDR2 YYNGEE.

This chain joins TRBV9 and TRBJ1-1; 10 nucleotides agree with TRBD1. Sequencing used Tregs from blood, obtained before the transplant. The clonotype was recovered from a human donor who received a combined kidney and bone marrow transplant. The CDR3 coding sequence is TGTGCCAGCAGCGTAGGGACAGGGGGTAAAAACACTGAAGCTTTCTTT. Amino acid sequence: CASSVGTGGKNTEAFF.